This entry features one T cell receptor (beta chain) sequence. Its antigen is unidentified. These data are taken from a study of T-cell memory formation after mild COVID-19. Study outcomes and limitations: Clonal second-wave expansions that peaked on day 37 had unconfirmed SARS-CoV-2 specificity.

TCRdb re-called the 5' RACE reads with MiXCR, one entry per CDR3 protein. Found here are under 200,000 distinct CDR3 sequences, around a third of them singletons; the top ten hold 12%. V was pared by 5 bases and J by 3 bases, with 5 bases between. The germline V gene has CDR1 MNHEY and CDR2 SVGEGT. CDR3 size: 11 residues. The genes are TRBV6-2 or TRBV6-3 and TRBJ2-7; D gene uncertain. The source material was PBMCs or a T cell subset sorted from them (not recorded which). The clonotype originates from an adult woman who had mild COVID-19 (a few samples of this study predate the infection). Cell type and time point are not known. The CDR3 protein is CASSTDYEQYF. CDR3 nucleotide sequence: TGTGCCAGCAGTACCGACTACGAGCAGTACTTC.